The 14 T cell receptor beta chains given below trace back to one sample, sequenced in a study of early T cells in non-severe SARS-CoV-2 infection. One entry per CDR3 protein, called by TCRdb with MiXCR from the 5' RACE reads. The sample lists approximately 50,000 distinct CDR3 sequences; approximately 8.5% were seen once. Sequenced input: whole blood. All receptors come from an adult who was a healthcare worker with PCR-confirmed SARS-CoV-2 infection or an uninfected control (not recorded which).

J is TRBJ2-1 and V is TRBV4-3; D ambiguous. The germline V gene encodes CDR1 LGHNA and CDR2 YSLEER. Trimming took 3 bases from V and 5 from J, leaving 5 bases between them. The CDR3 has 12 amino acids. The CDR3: CASSQGNNEQFF. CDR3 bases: TGCGCCAGCAGCCAGGGCAACAATGAGCAGTTCTTC.

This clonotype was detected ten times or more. The CDR3 sequence is CASSLWDQNTEAFF. In DNA form, the CDR3 reads TGTGCCAGCAGTTTATGGGATCAGAACACTGAAGCTTTCTTT. V and J are TRBV28 and TRBJ1-1; D not resolved. Trimming took off 0 bases at V and 1 base at J, with 6 bases between the two ends. The CDR3 loop spans 14 amino acids. CDR1 and CDR2 from the germline V gene are MDHEN and SYDVKM.

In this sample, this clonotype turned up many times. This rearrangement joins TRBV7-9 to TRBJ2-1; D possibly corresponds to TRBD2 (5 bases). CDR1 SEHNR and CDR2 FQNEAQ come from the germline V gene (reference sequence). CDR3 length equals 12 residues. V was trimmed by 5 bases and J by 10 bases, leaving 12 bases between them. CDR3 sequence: CASSPRAGEQFF. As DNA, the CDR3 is TGTGCCAGCAGCCCACGGGCGGGCGAGCAGTTCTTC.

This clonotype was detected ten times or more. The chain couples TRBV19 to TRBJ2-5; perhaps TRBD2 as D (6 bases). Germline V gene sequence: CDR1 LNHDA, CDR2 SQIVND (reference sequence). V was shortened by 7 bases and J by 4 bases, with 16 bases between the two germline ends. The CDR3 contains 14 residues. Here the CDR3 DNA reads TGTGCCAGTAAAGAGGGAGGCCGAACAGAGACCCAGTACTTC. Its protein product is CASKEGGRTETQYF.

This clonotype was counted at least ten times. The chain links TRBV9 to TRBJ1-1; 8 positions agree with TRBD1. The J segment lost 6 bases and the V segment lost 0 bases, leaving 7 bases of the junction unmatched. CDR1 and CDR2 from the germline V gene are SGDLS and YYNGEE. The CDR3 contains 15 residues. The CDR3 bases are TGTGCCAGCAGCGTAGGTTCCGACAGGGGCGCTGAAGCTTTCTTT. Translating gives CASSVGSDRGAEAFF.

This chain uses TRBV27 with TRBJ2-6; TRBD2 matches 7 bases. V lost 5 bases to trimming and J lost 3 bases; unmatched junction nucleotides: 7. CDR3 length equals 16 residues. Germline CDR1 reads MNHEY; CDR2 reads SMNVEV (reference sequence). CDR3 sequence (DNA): TGTGCCAGCAGTCGGGCGGGAGATATTGGGGCCAACGTCCTGACTTTC. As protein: CASSRAGDIGANVLTF.

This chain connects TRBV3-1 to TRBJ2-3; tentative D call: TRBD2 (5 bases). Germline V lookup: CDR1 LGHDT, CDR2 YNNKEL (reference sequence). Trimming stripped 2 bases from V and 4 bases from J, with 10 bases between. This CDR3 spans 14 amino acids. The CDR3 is CASSQFVGADTQYF. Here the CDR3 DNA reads TGTGCCAGCAGCCAATTCGTCGGGGCAGATACGCAGTATTTT.

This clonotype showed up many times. CDR3: CASISGTTDTQYF. The CDR3 nucleotides are TGTGCCAGCATCTCAGGAACCACAGATACGCAGTATTTT. The chain has TRBV25-1 and TRBJ2-3, with D hard to call. The V and J ends lost 7 bases and 2 bases respectively, with 10 bases between them. The CDR3 totals 13 residues. Germline V CDR1 and CDR2: MGHDK, SYGVNS.

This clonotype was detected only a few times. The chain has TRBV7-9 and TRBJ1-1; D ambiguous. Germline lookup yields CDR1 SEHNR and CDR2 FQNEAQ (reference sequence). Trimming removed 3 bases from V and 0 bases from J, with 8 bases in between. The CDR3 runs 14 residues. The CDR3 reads CASSLRELNTEAFF. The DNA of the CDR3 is TGTGCCAGCAGCTTGAGAGAATTGAACACTGAAGCTTTCTTT.

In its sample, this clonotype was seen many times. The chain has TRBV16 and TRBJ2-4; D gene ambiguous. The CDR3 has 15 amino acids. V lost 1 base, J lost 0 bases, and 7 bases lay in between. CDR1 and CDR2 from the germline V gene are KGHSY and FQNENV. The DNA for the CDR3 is TGTGCCAGCAGCCAATTCGTTCAAGCCAAAAACATTCAGTACTTC. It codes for CASSQFVQAKNIQYF.

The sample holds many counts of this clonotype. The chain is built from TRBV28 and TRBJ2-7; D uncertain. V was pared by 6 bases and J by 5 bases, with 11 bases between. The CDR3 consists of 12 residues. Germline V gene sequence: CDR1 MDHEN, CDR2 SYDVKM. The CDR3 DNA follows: TGTGCCAGCAGCTCCCCCGTGGACGAGCAGTACTTC. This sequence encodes CASSSPVDEQYF. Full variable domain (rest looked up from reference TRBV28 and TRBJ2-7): DVKVTQSSRYLVKRTGEKVFLECVQDMDHENMFWYRQDPGLGLRLIYFSYDVKMKEKGDIPEGYSVSREKKERFSLILESASTNQTSMYLCASSSPVDEQYFGPGTRLTVT.

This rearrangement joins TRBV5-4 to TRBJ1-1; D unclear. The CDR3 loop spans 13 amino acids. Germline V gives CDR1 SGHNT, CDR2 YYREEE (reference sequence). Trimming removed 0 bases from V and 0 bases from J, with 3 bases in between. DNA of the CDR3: TGTGCCAGCAGCTTGGATATGAACACTGAAGCTTTCTTT. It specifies CASSLDMNTEAFF.

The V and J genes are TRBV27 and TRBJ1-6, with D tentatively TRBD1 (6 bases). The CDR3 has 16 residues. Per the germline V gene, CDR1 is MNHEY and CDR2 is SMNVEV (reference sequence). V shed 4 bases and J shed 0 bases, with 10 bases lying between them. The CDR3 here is CASSSQGGSYNSPLHF. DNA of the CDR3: TGTGCCAGCAGTTCACAGGGAGGCTCCTATAATTCACCCCTCCACTTT.

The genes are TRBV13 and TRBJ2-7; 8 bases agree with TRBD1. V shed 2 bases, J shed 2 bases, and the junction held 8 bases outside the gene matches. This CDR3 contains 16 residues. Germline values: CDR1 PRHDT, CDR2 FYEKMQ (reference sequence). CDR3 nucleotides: TGTGCCAGCAGCTTAAGGACAGGGAACCTTCCCTACGAGCAGTACTTC. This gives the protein CASSLRTGNLPYEQYF.